Below are 27 T cell receptor beta chains sequenced from a single sample in a study of T cells in localized non-small cell lung cancer. The protocol was immunoSEQ multiplex PCR, while the TCRdb copy is restricted to in-frame clones and leaves out a portion. The sample contains nearly 15,000 clones, about 85% of which appear only once. The sequences come from peripheral blood, collected before any cancer treatment. The receptors come from a woman aged 35-75 years with stage I lung adenocarcinoma.

This clone was counted once. The gene calls are TRBV5-4 and TRBJ2-3, with a possible D match to TRBD2 (7 bases). There are 16 residues in the CDR3. Germline CDR1 reads SGHNT; CDR2 reads YYREEE (reference sequence). The V end lost 4 bases, the J end lost 11 bases, and 26 bases lay between the germline ends. The CDR3 spells CASSDSRGATGVVQYF. CDR3 sequence (DNA): TGTGCCAGCAGCGACTCACGGGGGGCAACCGGGGTCGTGCAGTATTTT.

This chain joins TRBV7-9 and TRBJ2-5, with D unresolved. Trimming left V 1 base short and J 5 bases short, with 14 bases between. This CDR3 is built from 15 residues. Germline lookup yields CDR1 SEHNR and CDR2 FQNEAQ (reference sequence). In nucleotides, the CDR3 is TGTGCCAGCAGCTTAGGAGACACCCCCTCGGAGACCCAGTACTTC. As protein: CASSLGDTPSETQYF.

This chain links TRBV4-1 with TRBJ1-4; 7 bases are shared with TRBD1. The trim removed 5 bases at V and 6 bases at J, leaving 12 bases unmatched. CDR3 length: 16 residues. Germline CDR1 reads MGHRA; CDR2 reads YSYEKL. CDR3 nucleotides: TGCGCCAGCAGCGCAAGGATACAGGGGTACTATGAAAAACTGTTTTTT. Protein product: CASSARIQGYYEKLFF.

The CDR3 is CASSTRRRGALAAFF. The CDR3 coding sequence is TGTGCCAGCAGTACAAGAAGACGGGGGGCGTTGGCAGCTTTCTTT. J is TRBJ1-1 and V is TRBV6-5; weak D call: TRBD1 (6 bases). The CDR3 consists of 15 residues. V was trimmed by 5 bases and J by 10 bases, leaving 23 bases between them. Germline-derived CDR1 and CDR2 are MNHEY and SVGAGI.

The chain couples TRBV7-2 to TRBJ1-3, with D perhaps TRBD1 (5 bases). The CDR3 runs to 16 residues. From germline, CDR1 is SGHTA and CDR2 FQGNSA. V gave up 1 base and J gave up 4 bases, with 14 bases separating them. For the CDR3, the DNA is TGTGCCAGCAGCTTAGACAGGACGAATCCAGGAAACACCATATATTTT. It encodes CASSLDRTNPGNTIYF.

This rearrangement joins TRBV5-4 to TRBJ2-3, with D possibly matching TRBD2 (6 bases). Germline values: CDR1 SGHNT, CDR2 YYREEE (reference sequence). The CDR3 runs to 16 residues. V was pared by 1 base and J by 2 bases, with 14 bases between. In DNA, the CDR3 is TGTGCCAGCAGCTTGATCGCGGGGCTGATCACAGATACGCAGTATTTT. Amino acid sequence: CASSLIAGLITDTQYF.

This clone was picked up a small number of times. The gene calls are TRBV7-2 and TRBJ2-7; tentatively, D is TRBD2 (5 bases). V was clipped by 5 bases and J by 3 bases, with 8 bases between them. Germline V gives CDR1 SGHTA, CDR2 FQGNSA. The CDR3 has 12 residues. The CDR3 loop is CASSRESYEQYF. The CDR3, as DNA: TGTGCCAGCAGCCGGGAAAGCTACGAGCAGTACTTC.

V gene TRBV4-3 combines with J gene TRBJ1-1, with a tentative D call TRBD1 (5 bases). This CDR3 comprises 15 residues. Germline CDR1 LGHNA, CDR2 YSLEER. The ends were cut back, 0 bases at V and 4 bases at J, with 12 bases in the middle. The CDR3 DNA sequence: TGCGCCAGCAGCCAAGACGCCAGGGTGGGCACTGAAGCTTTCTTT. The encoded protein is CASSQDARVGTEAFF.

This chain links TRBV9 with TRBJ2-5; 10 bases map to TRBD1. From germline, CDR1 is SGDLS and CDR2 YYNGEE. V dropped 0 bases and J dropped 3; count of bases not matched to a gene: 14. The length of the CDR3 is 19 residues. CDR3 sequence reads: CASSVDRLRTGGGEETQYF. Here the CDR3 DNA reads TGTGCCAGCAGCGTAGACCGTTTACGGACAGGGGGAGGGGAAGAGACCCAGTACTTC. The whole variable domain, remainder taken from reference TRBV9 and TRBJ2-5, is DSGVTQTPKHLITATGQRVTLRCSPRSGDLSVYWYQQSLDQGLQFLIQYYNGEERAKGNILERFSAQQFPDLHSELNLSSLELGDSALYFCASSVDRLRTGGGEETQYFGPGTRLLVL.

The chain is built from TRBV5-4 and TRBJ2-1; D may be TRBD2 (5 bases). The CDR3 length is 14 residues. The germline V and J ends were trimmed by 0 bases and 8 bases, with 12 bases remaining between them. In germline, CDR1 is SGHNT, CDR2 YYREEE (reference sequence). The CDR3 DNA reads TGTGCCAGCAGCTTGGCAATAGGAGGCGATGAGCAGTTCTTC. Its translation: CASSLAIGGDEQFF.

The rearrangement uses TRBV5-1 and TRBJ2-1; 13 bases map to TRBD2. V was clipped by 2 bases and J by 9 bases; unmatched bases: 8. Germline V gene lookup returns CDR1 SGHRS and CDR2 YFSETQ. The CDR3 loop spans 16 amino acids. CDR3: CASSLLTSGGHGEQFF. The CDR3 nucleotides read TGCGCCAGCAGCTTACTGACTAGCGGGGGGCATGGTGAGCAGTTCTTC.

The rearrangement joins TRBV10-3 to TRBJ2-3; TRBD2 matches 9 bases. The CDR3 has 13 residues. Trimming at V came to 11 bases and at J to 3 bases, leaving 6 bases not matched to a gene. The germline CDR1 and CDR2 sequences are ENHRY and SYGVKD. The CDR3 DNA reads TGTGCCTCCAGCGGGGGGCAAACAGATACGCAGTATTTT. As protein: CASSGGQTDTQYF.

This clone is a singleton in its sample. The chain carries TRBV29-1 and TRBJ1-1; D might be TRBD1 (5 bases). Per germline, CDR1 SQVTM and CDR2 ANQGSEA. V was pared by 7 bases and J by 4 bases, with 16 bases between. This CDR3 has 13 residues. CDR3 DNA sequence: TGCAGCGGTTGGGAGGAGGGGAGCACTGAAGCTTTCTTT. Translated: CSGWEEGSTEAFF.

The genes are TRBV7-2 and TRBJ1-5, with D possibly TRBD1 on 6 matching bases. This CDR3 contains 14 residues. V was shortened by 1 base and J by 9 bases, with 13 bases between the two germline ends. Germline CDR1 is SGHTA and CDR2 is FQGNSA. The CDR3 loop is CASSLGGATAPQHF. The DNA for the CDR3 is TGTGCCAGCAGCTTAGGGGGGGCTACGGCGCCCCAGCATTTT.

V usage is TRBV13 and J usage is TRBJ1-6; 7 bases align to TRBD1. There are 16 residues in the CDR3. Unmatched junction bases numbered 8, after V lost 6 bases and J lost 3 bases. Germline V gene data show CDR1 as PRHDT and CDR2 as FYEKMQ (reference sequence). CDR3 nucleotides: TGTGCCAGCAGTCCATCCGGGACAGACTATAATTCACCCCTCCACTTT. It encodes CASSPSGTDYNSPLHF.

The chain couples TRBV29-1 to TRBJ2-2; perhaps TRBD2 as D (6 bases). CDR3 length: 16 residues. Germline CDR1 and CDR2: SQVTM and ANQGSEA. Trimming removed 3 bases at V and 1 base at J, with 15 bases between. The CDR3 reads CSVDRSSSENTGELFF. Written as DNA, the CDR3 is TGCAGCGTTGATAGATCGTCTAGCGAGAACACCGGGGAGCTGTTTTTT.

This chain's CDR3 is CASSLRTPPQQYF. CDR3 nucleotide sequence: TGTGCCAGCAGCTTAAGGACACCACCGCAGCAGTACTTC. This chain uses TRBV7-2 with TRBJ2-7, with D possibly TRBD1 on 5 matching bases. V was clipped by 2 bases and J by 8 bases, with 13 bases between them. Germline V gene lookup returns CDR1 SGHTA and CDR2 FQGNSA. The CDR3 is 13 amino acids.

This clone was seen once. The chain uses TRBV25-1 and TRBJ1-1; D unclear. The CDR3 consists of 14 residues. CDR1 is MGHDK, CDR2 SYGVNS, per germline. V was shortened by 5 bases and J by 1 base, with 11 bases between the two germline ends. CDR3 in amino acids: CASSYAQPNTEAFF. The CDR3 DNA sequence: TGTGCCAGCAGTTATGCACAGCCGAACACTGAAGCTTTCTTT.

This clone was observed a single time. This chain joins TRBV6-5 and TRBJ1-6; 8 bases are shared with TRBD1. The CDR3 contains 16 residues. Trimming cost V 4 bases and J 7 bases; bases outside gene matches: 9. The germline V gene encodes CDR1 MNHEY and CDR2 SVGAGI. For the CDR3, the DNA is TGTGCCAGCAGTTCCTCAGGGGGCGTTGGCAATTCACCCCTCCACTTT. Amino acid sequence: CASSSSGGVGNSPLHF.

This clone was picked up one time. V usage is TRBV7-2 and J usage is TRBJ2-3, with 11 bases that match TRBD2. The CDR3 consists of 15 residues. Germline V gene data show CDR1 as SGHTA and CDR2 as FQGNSA. V shed 5 bases and J 5 bases; nucleotides not matched to a gene: 6. The CDR3 coding sequence is TGTGCCAGCAGCCGGACTAGCGGGCACAAAGATACGCAGTATTTT. It encodes CASSRTSGHKDTQYF.

The chain employs TRBV10-2 and TRBJ1-4; D call uncertain. Germline assignment: CDR1 WSHSY and CDR2 SAAADI. CDR3 length equals 13 residues. The V and J ends lost 6 bases and 8 bases respectively, with 13 bases between them. For the CDR3, the DNA is TGCGCCAGCAGGGAGGGTTTCGGCGAAAAACTGTTTTTT. Its protein is CASREGFGEKLFF.

The CDR3 nucleotides are TGTGCCAGCAGCGTTTCGGGTGGTTGGCAGGCTACCTACAATGAGCAGTTCTTC. It codes for CASSVSGGWQATYNEQFF. V and J are TRBV9 and TRBJ2-1; no reliable D call. The length of the CDR3 is 18 residues. Germline V gene sequence: CDR1 SGDLS, CDR2 YYNGEE. V was pared by 2 bases and J by 2 bases, with 20 bases between. Filled out from reference TRBV9 and TRBJ2-1, the complete variable domain reads DSGVTQTPKHLITATGQRVTLRCSPRSGDLSVYWYQQSLDQGLQFLIQYYNGEERAKGNILERFSAQQFPDLHSELNLSSLELGDSALYFCASSVSGGWQATYNEQFFGPGTRLTVL.

This chain connects TRBV19 to TRBJ1-4; D gene uncertain. Trimming shortened V by 8 bases and J by 7 bases, and 8 bases separated the two germline ends. The CDR3 is 11 amino acids. CDR1 is LNHDA and CDR2 is SQIVND in the germline V gene (reference sequence). CDR3 DNA sequence: TGTGCCAGTTTCGAGGGTGAAAAACTGTTTTTT. Translated, it gives CASFEGEKLFF.

The chain is built from TRBV30 and TRBJ2-5; D perhaps matches TRBD1 (6 bases). This CDR3 comprises 13 residues. V lost 2 bases to trimming and J lost 5 bases, with 12 bases between them. Germline assignment: CDR1 GTSNPN and CDR2 SVGIG (reference sequence). Here the CDR3 DNA reads TGTGCCTGGAGTCGATCAGGGGCGGAGACCCAGTACTTC. Its translation: CAWSRSGAETQYF.

The chain uses TRBV7-2 and TRBJ2-3; maybe TRBD2 (7 bases). The CDR3 spans 18 residues. The germline gives CDR1 SGHTA, CDR2 FQGNSA. V was trimmed by 1 base and J by 0 bases, leaving 17 bases between them. The CDR3 nucleotides read TGTGCCAGCAGCTTAGTTCCCGTGGGGGGGCGAAGCACAGATACGCAGTATTTT. It specifies CASSLVPVGGRSTDTQYF.

This chain uses TRBV19 with TRBJ1-5; TRBD1 matches at 7 bases. Unmatched junction bases numbered 8, after V lost 6 bases and J lost 3 bases. Germline V lookup: CDR1 LNHDA, CDR2 SQIVND (reference sequence). CDR3 size: 15 residues. DNA of the CDR3: TGTGCCAGTAGGGGAAGGACAGGAGCCAATCAGCCCCAGCATTTT. It encodes CASRGRTGANQPQHF. Based on the CDR3 plus reference TRBV19 and TRBJ1-5, the full variable domain is DGGITQSPKYLFRKEGQNVTLSCEQNLNHDAMYWYRQDPGQGLRLIYYSQIVNDFQKGDIAEGYSVSREKKESFPLTVTSAQKNPTAFYLCASRGRTGANQPQHFGDGTRLSIL.

As for this clone: One end of the junction does not line up with germline, which may come from a read error. The rearrangement joins TRBV7-2 to TRBJ2-5, with D unclear. The germline gives CDR1 SGHTA, CDR2 FQGNSA. This CDR3 is built from 10 residues. The CDR3 loop reads CASSLEAQYF. CDR3 in DNA: TGTGCCAGCAGCTTAGAGGCCCAGTACTTC. The whole variable domain, remainder taken from reference TRBV7-2 and TRBJ2-5, is GAGVSQSPSNKVTEKGKDVELRCDPISGHTALYWYRQSLGQGLEFLIYFQGNSAPDKSGLPSDRFSAERTGGSVSTLTIQRTQQEDSAVYLCASSLEAQYFGPGTRLLVL.